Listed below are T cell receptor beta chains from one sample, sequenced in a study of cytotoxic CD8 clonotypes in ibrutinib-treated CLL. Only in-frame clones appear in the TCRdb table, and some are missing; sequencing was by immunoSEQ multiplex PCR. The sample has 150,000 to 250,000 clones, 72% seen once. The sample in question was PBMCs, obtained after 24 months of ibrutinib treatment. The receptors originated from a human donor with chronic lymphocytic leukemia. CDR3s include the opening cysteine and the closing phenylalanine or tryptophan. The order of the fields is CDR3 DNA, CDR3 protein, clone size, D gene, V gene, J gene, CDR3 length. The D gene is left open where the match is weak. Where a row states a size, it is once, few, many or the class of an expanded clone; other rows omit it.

CDR3nt: TGCGCCAGCAGCCAATTAGCGGGAGCACCAAGTGAGCAGTTCTTC; CDR3aa: CASSQLAGAPSEQFF; abundance: .; d_gene: TRBD2; v_gene: TRBV4-1; j_gene: TRBJ2-1; len: 15
CDR3nt: TGTGCCAGCAGCCAAGAAGGGTGGGAAGCTTTCTTT; CDR3aa: CASSQEGWEAFF; abundance: once; d_gene: .; v_gene: TRBV4-2; j_gene: TRBJ1-1; len: 12
CDR3nt: TGTGCCAGCAGCACAGGGGACGTGAACACTGAAGCTTTCTTT; CDR3aa: CASSTGDVNTEAFF; abundance: few; d_gene: TRBD1; v_gene: TRBV27; j_gene: TRBJ1-1; len: 14
CDR3nt: TGTGCCAGCAGCTTAGCACGCTACGAGCAGTACTTC; CDR3aa: CASSLARYEQYF; abundance: .; d_gene: .; v_gene: TRBV7-9; j_gene: TRBJ2-7; len: 12
CDR3nt: TGTGCCAGCACCTCTCGGGGTCTCTACAATGAGCAGTTCTTC; CDR3aa: CASTSRGLYNEQFF; abundance: .; d_gene: .; v_gene: TRBV19; j_gene: TRBJ2-1; len: 14
CDR3nt: TGCAGCGTTCGGCGGACAGGGGGCTACGAGCAGTACTTC; CDR3aa: CSVRRTGGYEQYF; abundance: .; d_gene: TRBD1; v_gene: TRBV29-1; j_gene: TRBJ2-7; len: 13
CDR3nt: TGTGCCAGTAGTCCCCAGGGCGCCAGGGGCTACGAGCAGTACTTC; CDR3aa: CASSPQGARGYEQYF; abundance: .; d_gene: .; v_gene: TRBV19; j_gene: TRBJ2-7; len: 15
CDR3nt: TGCAGCGCCGGGACTATCGTGGGCTACGAGCAGTACTTC; CDR3aa: CSAGTIVGYEQYF; abundance: .; d_gene: TRBD2; v_gene: TRBV29-1; j_gene: TRBJ2-7; len: 13
CDR3nt: TGCAGCGTTTGGTCTAGCGGAAGCACAGATACGCAGTATTTT; CDR3aa: CSVWSSGSTDTQYF; abundance: .; d_gene: TRBD2; v_gene: TRBV29-1; j_gene: TRBJ2-3; len: 14
CDR3nt: TGTGCCACCACCCCTAAGCGAGCTTCCTACAATGAGCAGTTCTTC; CDR3aa: CATTPKRASYNEQFF; abundance: .; d_gene: .; v_gene: TRBV27; j_gene: TRBJ2-1; len: 15
CDR3nt: TGTGCCAGCAGGGGAAACCGGTACAATGAGCAGTTCTTC; CDR3aa: CASRGNRYNEQFF; abundance: few; d_gene: .; v_gene: TRBV27; j_gene: TRBJ2-1; len: 13
CDR3nt: TGTGCCAGCAGCTTAGCGCTTGGGGCTAGCGGAGGCCATGAGCAGTTCTTC; CDR3aa: CASSLALGASGGHEQFF; abundance: .; d_gene: TRBD2; v_gene: TRBV7-6; j_gene: TRBJ2-1; len: 17
CDR3nt: TGTGCCATCAGTGACCCGGACAGGGGGTTAAATGAGCAGTTCTTC; CDR3aa: CAISDPDRGLNEQFF; abundance: few; d_gene: TRBD1; v_gene: TRBV10-3; j_gene: TRBJ2-1; len: 15
CDR3nt: TGTGCCAGCAGCTCCGTCCGGGGGGAGGGGGTGAGCACTGAAGCTTTCTTT; CDR3aa: CASSSVRGEGVSTEAFF; abundance: .; d_gene: .; v_gene: TRBV13; j_gene: TRBJ1-1; len: 17
CDR3nt: TGTGCCACCGGGGACACACGGGAGTTGGGAGAGACCCAGTACTTC; CDR3aa: CATGDTRELGETQYF; abundance: .; d_gene: .; v_gene: TRBV10-3; j_gene: TRBJ2-5; len: 15
CDR3nt: TGTGCCAGCAGTCTGAGAGGACTAGCGGCCCGTCGAGATGAGCAGTTCTTC; CDR3aa: CASSLRGLAARRDEQFF; abundance: .; d_gene: TRBD2; v_gene: TRBV28; j_gene: TRBJ2-1; len: 17
CDR3nt: TGTGCCAGCAGCTTGCGACTAGACCTAACCGGGGAGCTGTTTTTT; CDR3aa: CASSLRLDLTGELFF; abundance: .; d_gene: .; v_gene: TRBV7-6; j_gene: TRBJ2-2; len: 15
CDR3nt: TGTGCCAGCAGTCTCCGGACAGGTTCTGTGGGTGGCTACACCTTC; CDR3aa: CASSLRTGSVGGYTF; abundance: .; d_gene: TRBD1; v_gene: TRBV6-1; j_gene: TRBJ1-2; len: 15
CDR3nt: TGCGCCAGCAGCTTGTCGCTAGCGGGCTACAATGAGCAGTTCTTC; CDR3aa: CASSLSLAGYNEQFF; abundance: .; d_gene: TRBD2; v_gene: TRBV5-1; j_gene: TRBJ2-1; len: 15
CDR3nt: TGTGCCAGCAGCTTAGGACAGGCCAATGAAAAACTGTTTTTT; CDR3aa: CASSLGQANEKLFF; abundance: .; d_gene: .; v_gene: TRBV7-9; j_gene: TRBJ1-4; len: 14
CDR3nt: TGTGCCAGCAGCTTCCCCGGGACTAGCGGCTCCACAGATACGCAGTATTTT; CDR3aa: CASSFPGTSGSTDTQYF; abundance: .; d_gene: TRBD2; v_gene: TRBV7-2; j_gene: TRBJ2-3; len: 17
CDR3nt: TGTGCCAGCAGCGAAGACAGTACTCAGGATGAAAAACTGTTTTTT; CDR3aa: CASSEDSTQDEKLFF; abundance: .; d_gene: .; v_gene: TRBV9; j_gene: TRBJ1-4; len: 15
CDR3nt: TGTGCCAGCAGGCGGGACAGGGGTGGATTAAATGAGCAGTTCTTC; CDR3aa: CASRRDRGGLNEQFF; abundance: once; d_gene: TRBD1; v_gene: TRBV28; j_gene: TRBJ2-1; len: 15
CDR3nt: TGTGCCACCAGCAGAGAACTTAGGGCTGAGCAGTTCTTC; CDR3aa: CATSRELRAEQFF; abundance: .; d_gene: .; v_gene: TRBV15; j_gene: TRBJ2-1; len: 13
CDR3nt: TGTGCCAGCAGCCCTCAAGTGGGAGGGCCTTACGAGCAGTACTTC; CDR3aa: CASSPQVGGPYEQYF; abundance: few; d_gene: TRBD2; v_gene: TRBV7-3; j_gene: TRBJ2-7; len: 15
CDR3nt: TGTGCCAGCAGCCTGACTAGCGGGAGATGGACGGACTACGAGCAGTACTTC; CDR3aa: CASSLTSGRWTDYEQYF; abundance: once; d_gene: TRBD2; v_gene: TRBV14; j_gene: TRBJ2-7; len: 17
CDR3nt: TGTGCCAGCAGTTTCGATGGGCGGGTGGGAACCCTTTACGAGCAGTACTTC; CDR3aa: CASSFDGRVGTLYEQYF; abundance: once; d_gene: .; v_gene: TRBV27; j_gene: TRBJ2-7; len: 17
CDR3nt: TGTGCCACCAGCAGAGAACGGGGGCAGCCCCAGCATTTT; CDR3aa: CATSRERGQPQHF; abundance: .; d_gene: .; v_gene: TRBV15; j_gene: TRBJ1-5; len: 13
CDR3nt: TGCAGCGTTGAAATCGGGGGGAACACTGAAGCTTTCTTT; CDR3aa: CSVEIGGNTEAFF; abundance: .; d_gene: .; v_gene: TRBV29-1; j_gene: TRBJ1-1; len: 13
CDR3nt: TGTGCCAGCAGCTTAGGGGCTAGCGGGGCGGGAAACACAGATACGCAGTATTTT; CDR3aa: CASSLGASGAGNTDTQYF; abundance: few; d_gene: TRBD2; v_gene: TRBV11-2; j_gene: TRBJ2-3; len: 18
CDR3nt: TGTGCCAGCAGCCCCAGAGGCGCTTCCGATGGAGAGACCCAGTACTTC; CDR3aa: CASSPRGASDGETQYF; abundance: few; d_gene: .; v_gene: TRBV11-2; j_gene: TRBJ2-5; len: 16
CDR3nt: TGTGCCAGCAGCCCTAGCCTTGGGACCTACGAGCAGTACTTC; CDR3aa: CASSPSLGTYEQYF; abundance: .; d_gene: .; v_gene: TRBV9; j_gene: TRBJ2-7; len: 14